These 7 T cell receptor beta chains came from one sample sequenced in a study of Tregs in tolerant kidney transplant recipients. Using immunoSEQ multiplex PCR, the repertoire was profiled, and TCRdb retains in-frame clones only, with some absent. The sample includes 80,000 to 90,000 clones, around 90% of them seen just once. Sequencing was performed on CD8+ T cells from blood. The origin of the receptors is a human donor in good health.

The count of this clone is one. The chain combines TRBV4-1 with TRBJ2-5, with 7 bases aligning to TRBD2. Germline CDR1 MGHRA, CDR2 YSYEKL. CDR3 size: 14 residues. V shed 1 base and J 1 base; nucleotides not matched to a gene: 0. The CDR3 sequence: CASSQGEGQETQYF. The CDR3 DNA sequence: TGCGCCAGCAGCCAAGGGGAGGGCCAAGAGACCCAGTACTTC.

V and J are TRBV6-5 and TRBJ1-1; D is unclear. Germline CDR1 and CDR2: MNHEY and SVGAGI. This CDR3 contains 12 residues. Trimming took off 4 bases at V and 1 base at J, with 4 bases between the two ends. The CDR3 DNA is TGTGCCAGCAGTTCCGAGAACACTGAAGCTTTCTTT. Protein sequence: CASSSENTEAFF.

This chain uses TRBV2 with TRBJ2-7, with TRBD1 matching over 8 bases. The CDR3 contains 13 residues. From germline, CDR1 is SNHLY and CDR2 FYNNEI. Germline trimming cut 4 bases from V and 3 bases from J; bases unmatched to any gene: 2. The CDR3 reads CASSGGQGYEQYF. CDR3 coding DNA: TGTGCCAGCAGTGGAGGACAGGGCTACGAGCAGTACTTC.

The genes are TRBV27 and TRBJ2-1, with D tentatively TRBD1 (6 bases). The V end was cut by 4 bases, the J end by 0 bases, with 13 bases between. The length of the CDR3 is 16 residues. From germline, CDR1 is MNHEY and CDR2 SMNVEV (reference sequence). Here the CDR3 DNA reads TGTGCCAGCAGTTCCATACAGGGACGCTCCTACAATGAGCAGTTCTTC. The encoded protein is CASSSIQGRSYNEQFF.

This chain links TRBV27 with TRBJ2-5, with D uncertain. Trimming shortened V by 6 bases and J by 7 bases, and 9 bases separated the two germline ends. Germline CDR1 MNHEY, CDR2 SMNVEV (reference sequence). There are 11 residues in the CDR3. In DNA, the CDR3 is TGTGCCAGCAGATTTGGGGTGACCCAGTACTTC. It is translated as CASRFGVTQYF.

The V gene is TRBV6-5, the J gene TRBJ2-7; D gene uncertain. V lost 6 bases and J 3 bases, leaving 6 bases between the germline ends. The CDR3 has 11 residues. Germline lookup yields CDR1 MNHEY and CDR2 SVGAGI. CDR3 amino acids: CASSNGYEQYF. The CDR3, as DNA: TGTGCCAGCAGCAATGGCTACGAGCAGTACTTC.

This rearrangement joins TRBV27 to TRBJ1-2, with TRBD1 matching 9 bases. The CDR3 spans 15 residues. V shed 6 bases, J shed 8 bases, and the junction held 13 bases outside the gene matches. Germline V gene sequence: CDR1 MNHEY, CDR2 SMNVEV (reference sequence). CDR3 nucleotides: TGTGCCAGCAGCCCACCGGGACAGGGTCTGGGAGGCTACACCTTC. Translating gives CASSPPGQGLGGYTF.